The rows below give T cell receptor beta chains drawn from one sample of a study of T cells in Graves' hyperthyroidism and ophthalmopathy. Via MiXCR, TCRdb re-called the multiplex PCR reads, giving one row per CDR3 protein. Of about 420,000 distinct CDR3 sequences in the sample, 15% to 19% were seen once. Sequences were obtained from blood. The source is a woman younger than 30 with Graves' hyperthyroidism. Each CDR3 is given with its conserved first and last residue. The D gene is left open where the match is weak. Size tells how often a clone was seen (once, few, many) or the class of an expanded clone, and some rows leave it out.

v_gene,abundance,d_gene,j_gene,CDR3aa,CDR3nt
TRBV20-1,many,TRBD1,TRBJ2-5,CSARSHAGTGLETQYF,TGCAGTGCTAGATCCCACGCCGGGACAGGGTTGGAGACCCAGTACTTC
TRBV20-1,few,-,TRBJ1-4,CSARPRVFTTNEKLFF,TGCAGTGCTAGACCCAGGGTTTTTACAACTAATGAAAAACTGTTTTTT
TRBV12-3/TRBV12-4,many,-,TRBJ1-5,CASSLDGYQPQHF,TGTGCCAGCAGCCTGGACGGCTATCAGCCCCAGCATTTT
TRBV11-2,-,-,TRBJ2-7,CASSSLIHYEQYF,TGTGCCAGCAGCTCCCTTATTCACTACGAGCAGTACTTC
TRBV2,-,-,TRBJ2-1,CATSDSAPAREWGSNEQFF,TGTGCCACCAGTGACTCCGCTCCAGCCCGGGAGTGGGGTTCCAATGAGCAGTTCTTC
TRBV12-3/TRBV12-4,-,-,TRBJ1-4,CASSLSLGVWQGNEKLFF,TGTGCCAGCAGTTTATCGCTGGGGGTGTGGCAGGGTAATGAAAAACTGTTTTTT
TRBV27,few,-,TRBJ2-7,CASSLLQGLSYEQYF,TGTGCCAGCAGCTTACTACAGGGACTCTCCTACGAGCAGTACTTC
TRBV27,many,-,TRBJ1-2,CASRTGNAATYGYTF,TGTGCCAGCAGAACAGGGAACGCTGCAACCTATGGCTACACCTTC
TRBV20-1,many,-,TRBJ2-1,CSARDDSVGAFEQFF,TGCAGTGCTAGAGACGACTCGGTTGGGGCTTTTGAGCAGTTCTTC
TRBV14,-,-,TRBJ2-7,CASSPNSTYEQYF,TGTGCCAGCAGCCCCAATTCAACCTACGAGCAGTACTTC
TRBV12-5,-,TRBD2,TRBJ2-2,CASALAGGSNTGGLFF,TGTGCTAGTGCCTTAGCGGGAGGGTCGAACACCGGGGGGCTGTTTTTT
TRBV20-1,many,TRBD1,TRBJ1-5,CSARKTGVVGQPQHF,TGCAGTGCTAGGAAGACAGGGGTCGTGGGTCAGCCCCAGCATTTT
TRBV12-3/TRBV12-4,-,-,TRBJ2-6,CASSLGGFPVGANVLTF,TGTGCCAGCAGTTTAGGCGGGTTCCCCGTAGGGGCCAACGTCCTGACTTTC
TRBV24-1,many,TRBD1,TRBJ2-7,CATSDPRTGGIEQYF,TGTGCCACCAGTGATCCCCGGACAGGGGGGATCGAGCAGTACTTC
TRBV28,-,-,TRBJ2-5,CASSDSPTPVKYF,TGTGCCAGCAGTGATTCGCCGACACCGGTTAAGTACTTC
TRBV7-2,-,TRBD2,TRBJ2-1,CASSFWALASSNEQFF,TGTGCCAGCAGCTTTTGGGCACTAGCGAGTAGTAATGAGCAGTTCTTC
TRBV5-1,-,-,TRBJ1-4,CASSLFGRTNEKLFF,TGCGCCAGCAGCTTGTTTGGACGGACTAATGAAAAACTGTTTTTT
TRBV6-1,many,-,TRBJ2-2,CASSEGLRNTGELFF,TGTGCCAGCAGTGAGGGACTGCGAAACACCGGGGAGCTGTTTTTT
TRBV6-1,many,TRBD1,TRBJ2-5,CASGTGGHSPQYF,TGTGCCAGCGGGACAGGGGGCCACTCGCCCCAGTACTTC
TRBV3-1,-,-,TRBJ2-1,CASSQDWASYNEQFF,TGTGCCAGCAGCCAAGATTGGGCGTCCTACAATGAGCAGTTCTTC